This T cell receptor (beta chain) was retrieved from a study of blood T cells in healthy people across ages. Combining a sample-barcoded 5' primer with a J-beta primer mix, a second PCR ran for roughly 6 to 12 cycles. TCRdb ran MiXCR on the 5' RACE reads and lists one entry per CDR3 protein. The sample records about 1.1 million distinct CDR3 sequences, roughly two fifths being singletons. Germline CDR1 is DFQATT and CDR2 is SNEGSKA (reference sequence). Trimming stripped 5 bases from V and 2 bases from J, with 18 bases between. This CDR3 is built from 15 residues. The clonotype originates from a man between 18 and 29 years old in good health. V usage is TRBV20-1 and J usage is TRBJ1-2; D uncertain. Material: blood. For the CDR3, the DNA is TGCAGTGCTGAATCCGGTCGGGTTTTAAACTATGGCTACACCTTC. Translating it yields CSAESGRVLNYGYTF.